One and the same sample provided the 6 T cell receptor beta chains below, sequenced in a study of T cell clonality in common variable immunodeficiency. The study's findings and limits: In common variable immunodeficiency, TCR beta chains reportedly carried fewer deletions and N-nucleotide insertions.

No antigens are known for them. Produced via immunoSEQ multiplex PCR; TCRdb's table is partial and in-frame only. This repertoire holds about 25,000 clones, and none appear only once. Source material: peripheral blood mononuclear cells. The receptor source for this set is a human donor with common variable immunodeficiency.

This clone was seen a handful of times. The sequenced fragment ends 3 residues before the CDR3 boundary, so the rest is inferred from the germline J gene. The chain uses TRBV7-8 and TRBJ2-7; perhaps TRBD1 as D (6 bases). The V and J ends lost 5 bases and 5 bases respectively, with 16 bases between them. From germline, CDR1 is SGHVS and CDR2 FQNEAQ. The CDR3 sequence is 14 residues long. CDR3 DNA (partial): TGTGCCAGCAGCCTAGGTCCAGGGGTGGACGAG. It codes for CASSLGPGVDE. The whole CDR3 sequence reads CASSLGPGVDEQYF.

As concerns this clone: Read data end 3 residues before the CDR3 end; the end is taken from the germline J gene. This sequence joins TRBV7-9 and TRBJ1-1; D is perhaps TRBD1 (6 bases). Per the germline V gene, CDR1 is SEHNR and CDR2 is FQNEAQ (reference sequence). This CDR3 is 15 amino acids long. CDR3 in amino acids: CASSGSGTLNVEAFF. CDR3 bases read: TGTGCCAGCAGCGGTTCCGGGACATTGAACGTGGAA.

Note on this clone: The read stops 3 residues short of the end of the CDR3; the missing end is completed from the germline J gene. This rearrangement joins TRBV30 to TRBJ2-7; possibly TRBD2 for D (6 bases). The CDR3 length is 11 residues. V gave up 2 bases and J gave up 6 bases, with 8 bases separating them. Germline CDR1 and CDR2: GTSNPN and SVGIG (reference sequence). CDR3: CAWSLRGEQYF. The CDR3 DNA, read in part, is TGTGCCTGGAGTTTGCGGGGCGAG. Full variable domain (missing parts from reference TRBV30 and TRBJ2-7): SQTIHQWPATLVQPVGSPLSLECTVEGTSNPNLYWYRQAAGRGLQLLFYSVGIGQISSEVPQNLSASRPQDRQFILSSKKLLLSDSGFYLCAWSLRGEQYFGPGTRLTVT.

This clone was detected many times. The read halts 3 residues ahead of the CDR3 end, with the missing end drawn from the germline J gene. The chain has TRBV5-1 and TRBJ2-2, with TRBD1 identical over 8 bases. This CDR3 is built from 16 residues. Germline V gene lookup returns CDR1 SGHRS and CDR2 YFSETQ. J gave up 4 bases and V 0 bases, and 5 bases lay outside the gene matches. This CDR3 reads CASSLGDRSGTGELFF. The sequenced part of the CDR3 DNA is TGCGCCAGCAGCTTGGGGGACAGGTCGGGCACCGGGGAG. Based on the CDR3 plus reference TRBV5-1 and TRBJ2-2, the full variable domain is KAGVTQTPRYLIKTRGQQVTLSCSPISGHRSVSWYQQTPGQGLQFLFEYFSETQRNKGNFPGRFSGRQFSNSRSEMNVSTLELGDSALYLCASSLGDRSGTGELFFGEGSRLTVL.

Concerning this clone itself: The DNA ends 3 residues before the CDR3 does, and the rest of the CDR3 is filled in from the germline J gene. The V call is TRBV5-1, the J call TRBJ2-7, with TRBD2 identical over 11 bases. Germline CDR1 is SGHRS and CDR2 is YFSETQ. V dropped 0 bases and J dropped 5; count of bases not matched to a gene: 7. The CDR3 totals 16 residues. The CDR3 here is CASSLDLAGGYNEQYF. The sequenced CDR3 bases are TGCGCCAGCAGCTTGGACCTAGCGGGAGGTTACAACGAG.

This clone was detected many times. The read is 3 residues too short to cover the CDR3 end, so that end is filled in from the germline J gene. The chain recombines TRBV5-4 with TRBJ2-7, with D possibly TRBD2 on 5 matching bases. V lost 7 bases, J lost 0 bases, and 20 bases lay in between. CDR1 is SGHNT and CDR2 is YYREEE in the germline V gene (reference sequence). The CDR3 runs 16 residues. CDR3 sequence reads: CASALLPQRSSYEQYF. The covered CDR3 bases are TGTGCCAGCGCCCTCCTTCCTCAGCGGAGCTCCTACGAG.